The T cell receptor (beta chain) under discussion was sequenced for a study of T-cell memory formation after mild COVID-19. TCRdb processed the 5' RACE reads anew with MiXCR; each CDR3 protein has one entry. In the table there are around 250,000 distinct CDR3 sequences, under 20% of which are singletons. This clonotype was observed at least ten times. Sequencing was carried out using PBMCs or a T cell subset sorted from them (not recorded which). The TCR comes from a man between 18 and 29 years old who had mild COVID-19 (a few samples of this study predate the infection). Cell type and time point are not known.

CDR3 in DNA: TGTGCCAGCTCCCTAGCGGGGGGCGTATACAATGAGCAGTTCTTC. This sequence encodes CASSLAGGVYNEQFF. The V and J genes are TRBV18 and TRBJ2-1; 11 bases agree with TRBD2. CDR1 is KGHSH and CDR2 is LQKENI in the germline V gene. The CDR3 is 15 amino acids. The trim removed 6 bases at V and 4 bases at J, leaving 5 bases unmatched.